This T cell receptor (beta chain) was sequenced during a study of PD-1 blockade in mismatch repair-deficient tumors (dated by TCRdb to 2016 to 2017). Concerning the study at large: Between late 2013 and late 2016, the trial enrolled approximately 91 consecutive patients with approximately 12 types of mismatch repair-deficient cancer, all of whom had received prior treatment and were progressing. Deep sequencing of TCR CDR3 regions was used to track tumor-associated T cell clones in peripheral blood of patients responding to PD-1 blockade.

The CDR3 runs 18 residues from the cysteine to the phenylalanine. CDR3 DNA only is kept here, 54 bases in frame from base 1. Germline trimming: 3 bases from V, 4 bases from J; junction bases outside gene matches: 15. CDR1 and CDR2, per the germline V gene, are LGHNA and YSLEER. Receptor amplification or capture employed the immunoSEQ multiplex PCR assay. The clones in this table, taken by TCRdb from immuneACCESS, are in-frame only. Not every clone is retained; where verified, under half of the shortfall comes from an unresolved V gene, and the cause of the rest is unknown. Here the sample has 120,000 or so clones; approximately 90% occur a single time. The ten largest account for roughly 13% of the sample. Concerning this clone itself: Its antigen has not been determined. Within one base of it there is no much larger clone, and no base qualities were kept.

Results and caveats for the whole study, not just this receptor: Clones residing in the tumor, which were often undetectable in blood before treatment, expanded quickly after pembrolizumab and then contracted, generally before radiologic responses.

Mismatch repair deficiency in every enrolled patient was established by polymerase chain reaction or immunohistochemistry. A few patients who responded to pembrolizumab therapy underwent TCR sequencing. The phase II trial prospectively evaluated PD-1 blockade with pembrolizumab in advanced mismatch repair-deficient cancers, independent of tissue of origin. Peripheral blood T cell samples were gathered serially, both before PD-1 blockade started and at multiple time points afterward. Blood sampling times were expressed in weeks after the first pembrolizumab dose. The rearrangement combines TRBV4-3 with TRBJ2-1, with 7 central nucleotides matching TRBD1. The source material was peripheral blood, sampled 44 weeks after starting pembrolizumab. This clonotype was sampled from an adult with mismatch repair-deficient cancer. Read as DNA, the sequence is TGCGCCAGCAGCCAGGGTGACAGGGCAGGCTATCCTTACAATGAGCAGTTCTTC. Translated, this gives CASSQGDRAGYPYNEQFF.